This T cell receptor beta chain came from a study of response to subunit inactivated influenza vaccine. The CDR3 consists of 14 residues. Germline V lookup: CDR1 SEHNR, CDR2 FQNEAQ (reference sequence). V was shortened by 4 bases and J by 5 bases, with 14 bases between the two germline ends. This clonotype was observed a handful of times. Each CDR3 protein is one row after TCRdb ran MiXCR on the RT-PCR reads. The table records hundreds of thousands of distinct CDR3 sequences, about a sixth of them present only once. Material: PBMCs from blood, obtained approximately 13 days after vaccination. V is TRBV7-9 and J is TRBJ2-5, with D possibly being TRBD1 or TRBD2 (5 bases each). This receptor was taken from a man between 45 and 60 years old who received an inactivated influenza vaccine. The CDR3 coding sequence is TGTGCCAGCAGCTCCATGGGGGATAGGGAGACCCAGTACTTC. This translates into CASSSMGDRETQYF. The full variable domain, with the rest looked up from reference TRBV7-9 and TRBJ2-5, is DTGVSQNPRHKITKRGQNVTFRCDPISEHNRLYWYRQTLGQGPEFLTYFQNEAQLEKSRLLSDRFSAERPKGSFSTLEIQRTEQGDSAMYLCASSSMGDRETQYFGPGTRLLVL.